The 32 T cell receptor beta chains reported below all come from one sample, sequenced in a study of shared clonotypes between healthy human individuals. The table came from immunoSEQ multiplex PCR; TCRdb's copy has only in-frame clones and leaves some out. The repertoire holds a few million clones, with more than 85% as singletons. The sequenced sample consisted of naive CD4+ T cells from PBMCs. The subset denotes: CD45RA+ positively selected. These receptors were taken from a man in his late teens or twenties in good health. Some clones in this sample may be carry-over from other donors' samples.

The V call is TRBV28, the J call TRBJ1-5, with D maybe TRBD1 (5 bases). The germline gives CDR1 MDHEN, CDR2 SYDVKM. CDR3 length: 15 residues. With 6 bases removed from V and 2 bases from J, the gap between germline ends came to 14 bases. The CDR3 DNA reads TGTGCCAGCAGATGGGGGGAGATGGGCAATCAGCCCCAGCATTTT. This codes for CASRWGEMGNQPQHF.

This chain uses TRBV10-3 with TRBJ2-5; D not resolved. The germline V gene has CDR1 ENHRY and CDR2 SYGVKD. Trimming removed 1 base from V and 5 bases from J, with 11 bases in between. The CDR3 loop spans 14 amino acids. The CDR3 is CAISELGQLETQYF. The DNA of the CDR3 is TGTGCCATCAGTGAGTTAGGCCAGTTGGAGACCCAGTACTTC.

The V call is TRBV18, the J call TRBJ2-4; 7 nucleotides line up with TRBD1. V dropped 3 bases and J dropped 6; count of bases not matched to a gene: 2. Germline lookup yields CDR1 KGHSH and CDR2 LQKENI. The CDR3 consists of 13 residues. CDR3: CASSPRQGNIQYF. DNA for the CDR3: TGTGCCAGCTCACCCCGACAGGGAAACATTCAGTACTTC. The whole variable domain, remainder taken from reference TRBV18 and TRBJ2-4, is NAGVMQNPRHLVRRRGQEARLRCSPMKGHSHVYWYRQLPEEGLKFMVYLQKENIIDESGMPKERFSAEFPKEGPSILRIQQVVRGDSAAYFCASSPRQGNIQYFGAGTRLSVL.

This chain connects TRBV2 to TRBJ1-3; D is possibly TRBD1 (6 bases). The length of the CDR3 is 14 residues. Germline V gene lookup returns CDR1 SNHLY and CDR2 FYNNEI. V shed 6 bases and J shed 4 bases, with 13 bases lying between them. CDR3 sequence: CASRRGQGGNTIYF. CDR3 nucleotides: TGTGCCAGCAGGCGGGGGCAGGGAGGAAACACCATATATTTT. The entire variable domain, with the rest obtained from reference TRBV2 and TRBJ1-3, is as follows: EPEVTQTPSHQVTQMGQEVILRCVPISNHLYFYWYRQILGQKVEFLVSFYNNEISEKSEIFDDQFSVERPDGSNFTLKIRSTKLEDSAMYFCASRRGQGGNTIYFGEGSWLTVV.

This chain links TRBV6-6 with TRBJ2-7; 14 bases line up with TRBD2. V gave up 6 bases and J gave up 6 bases; unmatched junction bases: 7. The length of the CDR3 is 15 residues. Germline V gives CDR1 MNHNY, CDR2 SVGAGI (reference sequence). The CDR3 sequence is CASSTGTSGRSEQYF. Here the CDR3 DNA reads TGTGCCAGCAGCACCGGGACTAGCGGGAGATCCGAGCAGTACTTC.

V usage is TRBV29-1 and J usage is TRBJ2-7; D perhaps matches TRBD1 (6 bases). This CDR3 contains 11 residues. Trimming cost V 5 bases and J 5 bases, with 10 bases left between them. Germline lookup yields CDR1 SQVTM and CDR2 ANQGSEA. DNA for the CDR3: TGCAGCGTTCAGGGGTTCCACGAGCAGTACTTC. Translated: CSVQGFHEQYF.

The chain has TRBV6-4 and TRBJ2-3; the match to TRBD2 covers 13 bases. CDR3 length: 15 amino acids. From germline, CDR1 is MRHNA and CDR2 SNTAGT. The ends lost 5 bases at V and 3 bases at J; junction bases unmatched: 2. The CDR3 loop reads CASSSGLAGTDTQYF. The DNA of the CDR3 is TGTGCCAGCAGTTCGGGACTAGCGGGAACAGATACGCAGTATTTT.

CDR3 DNA sequence: TGTGCCAGCTCATCCGGGACAGAACTAAATGAAAAACTGTTTTTT. It yields the protein CASSSGTELNEKLFF. The chain has TRBV18 and TRBJ1-4; 7 nucleotides align to TRBD1. Germline CDR1 and CDR2: KGHSH and LQKENI. The CDR3 runs 15 residues. V gave up 5 bases and J gave up 5 bases; unmatched junction bases: 8.

V and J are TRBV28 and TRBJ1-2; maybe TRBD1 (5 bases). The CDR3 covers 13 residues. V was trimmed by 3 bases and J by 7 bases, leaving 12 bases between them. CDR1 MDHEN and CDR2 SYDVKM come from the germline V gene. The CDR3 DNA reads TGTGCCAGCAGTTTCCCGGCAGGGTCTGGCTACACCTTC. Translation: CASSFPAGSGYTF.

J is TRBJ2-7 and V is TRBV11-1, with 7 bases lining up with TRBD1. The CDR3 extends over 16 amino acids. V shed 5 bases, J shed 2 bases, and the junction held 12 bases outside the gene matches. In germline, CDR1 is SGHAT, CDR2 FQDESV (reference sequence). CDR3 residues: CASSPIGAGGTYEQYF. CDR3 nucleotides: TGTGCCAGCAGCCCAATCGGGGCAGGGGGTACCTACGAGCAGTACTTC.

The rearrangement joins TRBV10-3 to TRBJ2-7; 7 nucleotides line up with TRBD2. CDR3 length: 14 residues. Germline CDR1 is ENHRY and CDR2 is SYGVKD. The ends lost 3 bases at V and 4 bases at J; junction bases unmatched: 6. CDR3 bases: TGTGCCATCAGTGATCCGAGGGAGGGGTACGAGCAGTACTTC. Amino acids: CAISDPREGYEQYF.

The chain is built from TRBV19 and TRBJ1-5, with D possibly TRBD1 on 5 matching bases. The CDR3 contains 14 residues. The germline CDR1 and CDR2 sequences are LNHDA and SQIVND (reference sequence). The V gene lost 6 bases and the J gene lost 3 bases, with 12 bases spanning the gap. The DNA for the CDR3 is TGTGCCAGTAGCGTTGGGACCCCCAATCAGCCCCAGCATTTT. Its protein is CASSVGTPNQPQHF. Full variable domain (rest looked up from reference TRBV19 and TRBJ1-5): DGGITQSPKYLFRKEGQNVTLSCEQNLNHDAMYWYRQDPGQGLRLIYYSQIVNDFQKGDIAEGYSVSREKKESFPLTVTSAQKNPTAFYLCASSVGTPNQPQHFGDGTRLSIL.

This chain connects TRBV7-9 to TRBJ2-7; D is perhaps TRBD1 (6 bases). V was pared by 5 bases and J by 6 bases, with 20 bases between. Looked up from germline, CDR1 is SEHNR and CDR2 is FQNEAQ (reference sequence). CDR3 length: 15 amino acids. CDR3 DNA sequence: TGTGCCAGCAGCCACGTCGGGACAACTGGGGTCGAGCAGTACTTC. As protein: CASSHVGTTGVEQYF.

This clone was found a few times. The chain couples TRBV30 to TRBJ1-5, with unresolved D. Germline values: CDR1 GTSNPN, CDR2 SVGIG (reference sequence). Trimming took 1 base from V and 7 from J, leaving 14 bases between them. The CDR3 is 14 residues long. The CDR3 sequence is CAWSGLSQGQPQHF. The CDR3 DNA reads TGTGCCTGGAGTGGGCTGTCCCAAGGGCAGCCCCAGCATTTT.

The chain combines TRBV28 with TRBJ2-5; D not certain. The germline gives CDR1 MDHEN, CDR2 SYDVKM. The length of the CDR3 is 13 residues. V lost 6 bases and J 7 bases, leaving 15 bases between the germline ends. In DNA, the CDR3 is TGTGCCAGCAGGCTTAGTGGGAAGGGGACCCAGTACTTC. Protein sequence: CASRLSGKGTQYF.

This chain links TRBV18 with TRBJ1-2, with 7 bases that match TRBD1. The germline V gene has CDR1 KGHSH and CDR2 LQKENI. The V and J ends lost 6 bases and 6 bases, in that order; junction bases with no gene match: 16. The CDR3 runs to 16 residues. The CDR3: CASSPRQGLFLDGYTF. The CDR3 coding sequence is TGTGCCAGCTCGCCCAGACAGGGACTCTTCCTTGATGGCTACACCTTC.

The chain carries TRBV5-1 and TRBJ2-1, with 10 bases that match TRBD2. The J segment lost 8 bases and the V segment lost 2 bases, leaving 4 bases of the junction unmatched. This CDR3 is 14 amino acids long. Germline loops: CDR1 SGHRS, CDR2 YFSETQ. Here the CDR3 reads CASSFGLAADEQFF. The CDR3, as DNA: TGCGCCAGCAGCTTTGGACTAGCGGCCGATGAGCAGTTCTTC.

The rearrangement links TRBV7-3 to TRBJ1-1; a possible D gene is TRBD1 (5 bases). V was clipped by 2 bases and J by 5 bases, with 15 bases between them. Germline lookup yields CDR1 SGHTA and CDR2 FQGTGA. The CDR3 runs to 15 residues. The CDR3 DNA follows: TGTGCCAGCAGCTTATCGCAGGGTTCAGGTACTGAAGCTTTCTTT. Translation: CASSLSQGSGTEAFF.

In regard to this clone: The sample carries other DNA sequences with the same CDR3. The chain uses TRBV7-2 and TRBJ2-5, with no clear D. CDR1 and CDR2 from the germline V gene are SGHTA and FQGNSA. The germline V and J ends were trimmed by 5 bases and 1 base, with 2 bases remaining between them. The CDR3 extends over 11 amino acids. The CDR3 nucleotides are TGTGCCAGCAGCCGCCAAGAGACCCAGTACTTC. Protein sequence: CASSRQETQYF.

The CDR3 sequence: CATGGGRLGYTF. The CDR3 DNA follows: TGTGCCACCGGGGGGGGGCGCCTCGGCTACACCTTC. The chain joins TRBV28 to TRBJ1-2; D is possibly TRBD1 (6 bases). Trimming removed 10 bases from V and 8 bases from J, with 17 bases in between. Germline V lookup: CDR1 MDHEN, CDR2 SYDVKM. The CDR3 loop spans 12 amino acids.

The chain links TRBV19 to TRBJ1-5, with D uncertain. CDR3 size: 16 residues. Germline V CDR1 and CDR2: LNHDA, SQIVND (reference sequence). Trimming stripped 2 bases from V and 3 bases from J, with 14 bases between. The CDR3 loop reads CASSISGGRYNQPQHF. CDR3 nucleotides: TGTGCCAGTAGTATATCTGGAGGAAGGTACAATCAGCCCCAGCATTTT.

This clone was picked up one time. The V gene is TRBV15, the J gene TRBJ1-4; D call uncertain. This CDR3 comprises 15 residues. Germline V gene data show CDR1 as LNHNV and CDR2 as YYDKDF (reference sequence). V was cut by 2 bases and J by 8 bases, with 15 bases left in between. The CDR3 region is CATSRPNRGKEKLFF. DNA for the CDR3: TGTGCCACCAGCAGACCGAACCGAGGGAAGGAAAAACTGTTTTTT. Together with reference TRBV15 and TRBJ1-4, the CDR3 gives the full variable domain: DAMVIQNPRYQVTQFGKPVTLSCSQTLNHNVMYWYQQKSSQAPKLLFHYYDKDFNNEADTPDNFQSRRPNTSFCFLDIRSPGLGDTAMYLCATSRPNRGKEKLFFGSGTQLSVL.

J is TRBJ2-2 and V is TRBV5-1; 9 bases fit TRBD1. Per the germline V gene, CDR1 is SGHRS and CDR2 is YFSETQ. V trimming: 3 bases; J trimming: 4 bases; junction bases outside the gene matches: 13. The CDR3 is 18 residues long. CDR3 bases: TGCGCCAGCAGCTACCCCCCTGGACAGGGGTTGGTCACCGGGGAGCTGTTTTTT. Translated: CASSYPPGQGLVTGELFF.

The gene calls are TRBV6-6 and TRBJ2-5, with no clear D. This CDR3 region has 13 residues. Germline V gene sequence: CDR1 MNHNY, CDR2 SVGAGI (reference sequence). Trimming took 6 bases from V and 2 from J, leaving 10 bases between them. The CDR3 DNA reads as TGTGCCAGCAGAACACGGGTACAAGAGACCCAGTACTTC. Translation gives CASRTRVQETQYF.

The CDR3 DNA reads TGTGCCATCATGGCGGCGACAGAGGACACAGATACGCAGTATTTT. This translates into CAIMAATEDTDTQYF. This chain connects TRBV10-3 to TRBJ2-3; D might be TRBD1 (5 bases). From germline, CDR1 is ENHRY and CDR2 SYGVKD. The CDR3 is 15 residues long. Trimming pared 7 bases from V and 2 bases from J, leaving 16 bases between.

This chain links TRBV27 with TRBJ1-4; TRBD1 matches at 10 bases. Germline V gives CDR1 MNHEY, CDR2 SMNVEV (reference sequence). V trimming: 3 bases; J trimming: 11 bases; junction bases outside the gene matches: 9. The CDR3 is 15 amino acids. The CDR3 bases are TGTGCCAGCAGTTTGCGCCGACAGGGGGCTGCGAAACTGTTTTTT. Protein: CASSLRRQGAAKLFF.

The V gene is TRBV2, the J gene TRBJ2-3; D possibly uses TRBD1 or TRBD2 (5 bases each). Germline lookup yields CDR1 SNHLY and CDR2 FYNNEI. The CDR3 has 14 amino acids. V lost 1 base, J lost 0 bases, and 5 bases lay in between. CDR3 bases: TGTGCCAGCAGTGAAGGGGGGAGCACAGATACGCAGTATTTT. Translation: CASSEGGSTDTQYF.

The chain links TRBV7-2 to TRBJ2-7; possibly TRBD1 or TRBD2 for D (5 bases each). This CDR3 has 14 residues. Germline V CDR1 and CDR2: SGHTA, FQGNSA. The V and J ends lost 5 bases and 3 bases respectively, with 14 bases between them. The CDR3 loop is CASSVYRDRYEQYF. Written as DNA, the CDR3 is TGTGCCAGCAGCGTCTACCGGGACCGCTACGAGCAGTACTTC.

The chain links TRBV6-1 to TRBJ2-1; D might be TRBD1 (5 bases). V was shortened by 0 bases and J by 3 bases, with 12 bases between the two germline ends. The germline V gene encodes CDR1 MNHNS and CDR2 SASEGT. This CDR3 region has 16 residues. The CDR3 loop is CASSEAGATRYNEQFF. The CDR3 DNA reads TGTGCCAGCAGTGAAGCAGGGGCCACGCGCTACAATGAGCAGTTCTTC.

The chain links TRBV6-1 to TRBJ2-7; TRBD1 is a possible D gene (6 bases). V lost 5 bases to trimming and J lost 5 bases, with 16 bases between them. This CDR3 has 14 residues. Germline V gives CDR1 MNHNS, CDR2 SASEGT. This chain's CDR3 is CASSFRFPGDEQYF. In DNA form, the CDR3 reads TGTGCCAGCAGTTTTAGGTTCCCAGGGGACGAGCAGTACTTC.

This chain uses TRBV20-1 with TRBJ1-1; TRBD1 is a possible D gene (6 bases). V was cut by 7 bases and J by 6 bases, with 12 bases left in between. The CDR3 runs 11 residues. Germline V gene lookup returns CDR1 DFQATT and CDR2 SNEGSKA (reference sequence). DNA of the CDR3: TGCAGTGGGACGGGACAATCTGAAGCTTTCTTT. This gives the protein CSGTGQSEAFF.

The genes are TRBV28 and TRBJ2-3, with TRBD2 matching 11 bases. V lost 1 base, J lost 2 bases, and 5 bases stayed unmatched. Germline CDR1 is MDHEN and CDR2 is SYDVKM. This CDR3 contains 17 residues. The CDR3 coding sequence is TGTGCCAGCAGTTTATTCGCTAGCGGGAGGTTCACAGATACGCAGTATTTT. Residues: CASSLFASGRFTDTQYF.